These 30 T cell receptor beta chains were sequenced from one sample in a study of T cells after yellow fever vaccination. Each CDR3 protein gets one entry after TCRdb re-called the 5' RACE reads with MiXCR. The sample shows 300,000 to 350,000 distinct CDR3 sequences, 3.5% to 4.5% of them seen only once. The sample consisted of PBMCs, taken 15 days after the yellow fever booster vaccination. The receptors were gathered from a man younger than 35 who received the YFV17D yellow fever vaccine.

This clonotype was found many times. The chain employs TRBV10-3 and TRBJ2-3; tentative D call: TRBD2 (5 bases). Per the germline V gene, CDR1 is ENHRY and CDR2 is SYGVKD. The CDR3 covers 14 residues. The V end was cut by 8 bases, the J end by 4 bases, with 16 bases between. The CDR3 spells CAIAGLAGADTQYF. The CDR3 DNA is TGTGCCATCGCCGGGCTAGCCGGGGCAGATACGCAGTATTTT.

This CDR3 is CSARRRESANEQFF. Here the CDR3 DNA reads TGCAGTGCTAGGCGGCGGGAGTCTGCCAATGAGCAGTTCTTC. V usage is TRBV20-1 and J usage is TRBJ2-1, with TRBD2 identical over 7 bases. Germline values: CDR1 DFQATT, CDR2 SNEGSKA (reference sequence). Germline trimming cut 3 bases from V and 6 bases from J; bases unmatched to any gene: 8. This CDR3 has 14 residues.

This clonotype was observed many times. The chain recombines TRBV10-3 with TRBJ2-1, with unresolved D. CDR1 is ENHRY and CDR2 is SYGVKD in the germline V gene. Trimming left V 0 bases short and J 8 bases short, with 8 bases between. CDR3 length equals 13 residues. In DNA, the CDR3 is TGTGCCATCAGTGAGTCCCGAGGCTATGAGCAGTTCTTC. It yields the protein CAISESRGYEQFF.

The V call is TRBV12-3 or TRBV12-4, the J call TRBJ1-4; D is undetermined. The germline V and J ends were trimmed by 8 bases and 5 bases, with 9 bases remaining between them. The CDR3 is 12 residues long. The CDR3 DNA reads TGTGCCAGCGGCCGCTTCAATGAAAAACTGTTTTTT. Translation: CASGRFNEKLFF.

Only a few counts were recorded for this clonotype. The CDR3 spells CASSPFGRWNSPLHF. CDR3 coding DNA: TGTGCCAGCAGTCCGTTTGGACGATGGAATTCACCCCTCCACTTT. V is TRBV6-2 or TRBV6-3 and J is TRBJ1-6, with D hard to call. Germline V gene sequence: CDR1 MNHEY, CDR2 SVGEGT. The CDR3 is 15 residues long. The ends were cut back, 5 bases at V and 7 bases at J, with 15 bases in the middle.

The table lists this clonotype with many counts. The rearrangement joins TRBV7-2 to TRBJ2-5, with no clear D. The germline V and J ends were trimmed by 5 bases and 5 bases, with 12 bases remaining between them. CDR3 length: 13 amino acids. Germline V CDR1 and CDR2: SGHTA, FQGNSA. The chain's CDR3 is CASSHPTGETQYF. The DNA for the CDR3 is TGTGCCAGCAGCCATCCTACCGGGGAGACCCAGTACTTC.

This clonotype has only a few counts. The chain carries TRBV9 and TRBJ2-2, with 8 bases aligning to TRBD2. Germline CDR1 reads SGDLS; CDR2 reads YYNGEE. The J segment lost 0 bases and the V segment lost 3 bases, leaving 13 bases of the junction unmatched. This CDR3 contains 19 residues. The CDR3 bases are TGTGCCAGCAGCGGCTGGGGTAGTAGCGGGGCGACGAACACCGGGGAGCTGTTTTTT. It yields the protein CASSGWGSSGATNTGELFF.

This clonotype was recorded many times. The CDR3 coding sequence is TGTGCCAGCAGTCAGGACAGGGATGAGCAGTACGTC. Protein product: CASSQDRDEQYV. This chain connects TRBV6-2 or TRBV6-3 to TRBJ2-7; 8 bases agree with TRBD1. V lost 5 bases to trimming and J lost 7 bases; unmatched junction nucleotides: 4. The CDR3 has 12 residues. Germline CDR1 and CDR2: MNHEY and SVGEGT.

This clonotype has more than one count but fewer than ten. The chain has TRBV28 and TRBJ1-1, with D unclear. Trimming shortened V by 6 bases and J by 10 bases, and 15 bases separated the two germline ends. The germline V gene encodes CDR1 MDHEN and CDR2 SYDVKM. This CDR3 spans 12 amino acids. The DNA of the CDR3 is TGTGCCAGCAGCCCGGACGACCCAGCAGCTTTCTTT. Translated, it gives CASSPDDPAAFF.

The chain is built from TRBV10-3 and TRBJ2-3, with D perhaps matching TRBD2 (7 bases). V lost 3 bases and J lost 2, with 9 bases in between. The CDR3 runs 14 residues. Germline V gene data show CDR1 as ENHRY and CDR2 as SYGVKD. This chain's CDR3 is CAISEGGATDTQYF. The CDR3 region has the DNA TGTGCCATCAGTGAAGGGGGGGCCACAGATACGCAGTATTTT.

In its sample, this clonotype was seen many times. The CDR3 DNA reads TGCAGTGCTAATCAGGGGGCGCGGAACAATCAGCCCCAGCATTTT. Residues: CSANQGARNNQPQHF. The chain couples TRBV20-1 to TRBJ1-5; 8 positions agree with TRBD1. This CDR3 spans 15 amino acids. J lost 3 bases, V lost 4 bases, and 8 bases had no gene match. Germline lookup yields CDR1 DFQATT and CDR2 SNEGSKA (reference sequence).

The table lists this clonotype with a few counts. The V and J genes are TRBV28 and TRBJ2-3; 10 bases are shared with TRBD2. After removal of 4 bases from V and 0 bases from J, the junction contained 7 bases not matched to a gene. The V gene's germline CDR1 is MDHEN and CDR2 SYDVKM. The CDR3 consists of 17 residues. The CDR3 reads CASSWIAGGSSTDTQYF. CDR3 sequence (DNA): TGTGCCAGCAGTTGGATAGCGGGGGGATCTAGCACAGATACGCAGTATTTT.

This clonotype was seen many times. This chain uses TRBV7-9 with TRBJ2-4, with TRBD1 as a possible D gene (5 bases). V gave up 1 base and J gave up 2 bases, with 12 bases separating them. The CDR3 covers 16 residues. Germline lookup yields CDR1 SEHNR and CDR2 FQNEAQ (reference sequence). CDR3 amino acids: CASSLGRVGTKNIQYF. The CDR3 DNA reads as TGTGCCAGCAGCTTAGGCAGGGTGGGGACCAAAAACATTCAGTACTTC. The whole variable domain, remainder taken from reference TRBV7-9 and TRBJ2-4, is DTGVSQNPRHKITKRGQNVTFRCDPISEHNRLYWYRQTLGQGPEFLTYFQNEAQLEKSRLLSDRFSAERPKGSFSTLEIQRTEQGDSAMYLCASSLGRVGTKNIQYFGAGTRLSVL.

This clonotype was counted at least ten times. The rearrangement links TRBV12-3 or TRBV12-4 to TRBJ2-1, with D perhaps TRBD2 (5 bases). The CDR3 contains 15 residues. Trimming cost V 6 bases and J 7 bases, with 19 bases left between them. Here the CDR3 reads CASSIEGWELNEQFF. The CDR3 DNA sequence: TGTGCCAGCAGCATCGAGGGTTGGGAGTTAAATGAGCAGTTCTTC.

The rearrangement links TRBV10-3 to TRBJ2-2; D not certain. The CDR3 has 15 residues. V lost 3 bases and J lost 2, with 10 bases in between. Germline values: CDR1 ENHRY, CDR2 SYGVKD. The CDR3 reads CAISEGTANTGELFF. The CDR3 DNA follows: TGTGCCATCAGTGAAGGAACGGCCAACACCGGGGAGCTGTTTTTT.

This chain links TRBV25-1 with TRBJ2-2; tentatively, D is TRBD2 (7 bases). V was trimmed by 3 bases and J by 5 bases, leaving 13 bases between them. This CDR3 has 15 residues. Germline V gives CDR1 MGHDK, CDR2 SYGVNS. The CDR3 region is CASSETGGRTGELFF. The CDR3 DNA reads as TGTGCCAGCAGTGAGACGGGGGGCCGAACCGGGGAGCTGTTTTTT.

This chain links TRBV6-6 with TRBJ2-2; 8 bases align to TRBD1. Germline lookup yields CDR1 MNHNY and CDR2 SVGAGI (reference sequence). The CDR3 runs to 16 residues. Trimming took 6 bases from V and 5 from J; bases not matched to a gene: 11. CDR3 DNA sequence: TGTGCCAGCAGCTGGACAGGGACAACACGAACCGGGGAGCTGTTTTTT. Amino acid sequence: CASSWTGTTRTGELFF.

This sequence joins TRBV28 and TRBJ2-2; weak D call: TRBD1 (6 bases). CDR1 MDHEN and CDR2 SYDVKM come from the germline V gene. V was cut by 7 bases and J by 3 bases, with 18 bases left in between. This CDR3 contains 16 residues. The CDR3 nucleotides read TGTGCCAGCATGAGCCCGGGGCAGGGGTACACCGGGGAGCTGTTTTTT. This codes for CASMSPGQGYTGELFF. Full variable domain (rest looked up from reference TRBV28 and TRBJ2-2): DVKVTQSSRYLVKRTGEKVFLECVQDMDHENMFWYRQDPGLGLRLIYFSYDVKMKEKGDIPEGYSVSREKKERFSLILESASTNQTSMYLCASMSPGQGYTGELFFGEGSRLTVL.

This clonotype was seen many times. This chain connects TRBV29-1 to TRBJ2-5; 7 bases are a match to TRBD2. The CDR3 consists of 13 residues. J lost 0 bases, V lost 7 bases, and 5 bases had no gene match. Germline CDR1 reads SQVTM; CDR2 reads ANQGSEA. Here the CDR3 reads CSARAGHQETQYF. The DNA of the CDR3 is TGCAGCGCCCGAGCGGGGCACCAAGAGACCCAGTACTTC.

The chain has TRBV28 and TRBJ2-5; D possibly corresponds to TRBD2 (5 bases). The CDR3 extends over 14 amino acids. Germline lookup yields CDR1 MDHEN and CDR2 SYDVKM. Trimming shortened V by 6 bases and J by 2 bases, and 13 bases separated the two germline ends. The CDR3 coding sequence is TGTGCCAGCAGGCCGGGAATGGAACAAGAGACCCAGTACTTC. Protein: CASRPGMEQETQYF.

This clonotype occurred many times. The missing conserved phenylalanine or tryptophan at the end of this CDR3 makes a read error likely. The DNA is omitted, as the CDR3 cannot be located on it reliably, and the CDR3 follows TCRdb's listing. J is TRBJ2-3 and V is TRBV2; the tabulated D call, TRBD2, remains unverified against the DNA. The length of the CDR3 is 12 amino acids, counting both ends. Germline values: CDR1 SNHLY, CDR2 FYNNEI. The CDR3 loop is CASSEYGTSQGL.

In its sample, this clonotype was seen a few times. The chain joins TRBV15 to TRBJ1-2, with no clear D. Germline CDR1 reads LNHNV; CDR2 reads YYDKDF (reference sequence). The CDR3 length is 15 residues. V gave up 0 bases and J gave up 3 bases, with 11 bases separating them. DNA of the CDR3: TGTGCCACCAGCAGAGATATAGGATTCGACTATGGCTACACCTTC. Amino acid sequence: CATSRDIGFDYGYTF. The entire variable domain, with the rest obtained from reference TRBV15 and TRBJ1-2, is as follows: DAMVIQNPRYQVTQFGKPVTLSCSQTLNHNVMYWYQQKSSQAPKLLFHYYDKDFNNEADTPDNFQSRRPNTSFCFLDIRSPGLGDTAMYLCATSRDIGFDYGYTFGSGTRLTVV.

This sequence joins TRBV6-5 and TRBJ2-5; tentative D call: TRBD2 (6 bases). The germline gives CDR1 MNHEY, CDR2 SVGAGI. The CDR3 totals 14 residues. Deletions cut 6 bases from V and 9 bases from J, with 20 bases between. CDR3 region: CASSDPGSGLSQYF. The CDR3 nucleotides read TGTGCCAGCAGCGACCCGGGTAGCGGTCTGTCCCAGTACTTC.

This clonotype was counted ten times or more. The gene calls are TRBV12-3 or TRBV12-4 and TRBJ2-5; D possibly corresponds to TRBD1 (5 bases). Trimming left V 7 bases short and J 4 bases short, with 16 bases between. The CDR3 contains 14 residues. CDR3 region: CASNLRAGLETQYF. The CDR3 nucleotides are TGTGCCAGCAATCTTCGCGCAGGGCTAGAGACCCAGTACTTC.

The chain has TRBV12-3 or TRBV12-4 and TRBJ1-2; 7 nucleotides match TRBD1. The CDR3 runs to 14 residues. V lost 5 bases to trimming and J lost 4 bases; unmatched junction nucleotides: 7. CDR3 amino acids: CASSLLGGPYGYTF. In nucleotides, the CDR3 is TGTGCCAGCAGTCTACTAGGGGGCCCCTATGGCTACACCTTC.

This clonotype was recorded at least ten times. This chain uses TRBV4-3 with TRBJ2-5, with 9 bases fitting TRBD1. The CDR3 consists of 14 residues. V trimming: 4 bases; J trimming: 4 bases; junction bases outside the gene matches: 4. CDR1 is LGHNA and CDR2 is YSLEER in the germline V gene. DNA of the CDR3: TGCGCCAGCAGCCGGCGACAGGGGGGAGAGACCCAGTACTTC. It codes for CASSRRQGGETQYF.

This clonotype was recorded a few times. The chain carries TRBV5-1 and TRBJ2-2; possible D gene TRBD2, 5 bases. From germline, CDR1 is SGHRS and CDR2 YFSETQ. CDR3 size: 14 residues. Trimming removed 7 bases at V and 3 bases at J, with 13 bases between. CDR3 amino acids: CASGPAGHTGELFF. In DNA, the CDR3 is TGCGCCAGCGGACCGGCGGGTCACACCGGGGAGCTGTTTTTT. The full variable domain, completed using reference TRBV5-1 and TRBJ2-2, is KAGVTQTPRYLIKTRGQQVTLSCSPISGHRSVSWYQQTPGQGLQFLFEYFSETQRNKGNFPGRFSGRQFSNSRSEMNVSTLELGDSALYLCASGPAGHTGELFFGEGSRLTVL.

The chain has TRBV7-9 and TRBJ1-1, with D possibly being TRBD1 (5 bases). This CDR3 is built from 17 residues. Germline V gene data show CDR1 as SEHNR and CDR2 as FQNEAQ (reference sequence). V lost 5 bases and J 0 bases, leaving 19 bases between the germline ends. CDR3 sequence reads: CASSQPPGVRLNTEAFF. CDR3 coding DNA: TGTGCCAGCAGCCAACCCCCGGGGGTCAGATTGAACACTGAAGCTTTCTTT. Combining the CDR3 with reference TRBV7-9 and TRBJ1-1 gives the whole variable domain DTGVSQNPRHKITKRGQNVTFRCDPISEHNRLYWYRQTLGQGPEFLTYFQNEAQLEKSRLLSDRFSAERPKGSFSTLEIQRTEQGDSAMYLCASSQPPGVRLNTEAFFGQGTRLTVV.

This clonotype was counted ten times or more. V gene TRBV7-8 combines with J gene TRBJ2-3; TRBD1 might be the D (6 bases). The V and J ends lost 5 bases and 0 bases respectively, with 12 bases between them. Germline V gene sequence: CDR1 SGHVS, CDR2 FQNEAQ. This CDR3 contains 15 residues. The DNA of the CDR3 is TGTGCCAGCAGCACACTGACAGGAAGCACAGATACGCAGTATTTT. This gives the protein CASSTLTGSTDTQYF.

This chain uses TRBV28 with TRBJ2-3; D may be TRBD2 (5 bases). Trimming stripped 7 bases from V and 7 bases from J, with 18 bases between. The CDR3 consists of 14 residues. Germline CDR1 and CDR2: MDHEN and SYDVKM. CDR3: CASTHGLWVNTQYF. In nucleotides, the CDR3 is TGTGCCAGCACCCACGGACTTTGGGTAAATACGCAGTATTTT.